Below are 22 T cell receptor beta chains sequenced from a single sample in a study of shared clonotypes between healthy human individuals. Clones were sequenced by immunoSEQ multiplex PCR, and TCRdb holds only the in-frame ones, with some missing. The sample includes some 2.1 million clones, 95% of them seen just once. The material sequenced was naive CD4+ T cells sorted from blood. The subset was: CD45RA+ positively selected. The receptors stem from a man between 18 and 35 years old in good health.

A word on this clone: Distinct nucleotide sequences in the sample also encode this CDR3. The V call is TRBV28, the J call TRBJ1-6; TRBD1 is a possible D gene (5 bases). Trimming stripped 3 bases from V and 6 bases from J, with 9 bases between. Germline-derived CDR1 and CDR2 are MDHEN and SYDVKM. The CDR3 runs 14 residues. CDR3 nucleotide sequence: TGTGCCAGCAGTTTGGGGGGTGGTAATTCACCCCTCCACTTT. Encoded protein: CASSLGGGNSPLHF.

The chain recombines TRBV5-1 with TRBJ1-1, with unresolved D. This CDR3 is 15 amino acids long. The ends were cut back, 6 bases at V and 0 bases at J, with 15 bases in the middle. CDR1 and CDR2 (germline): SGHRS, YFSETQ. The CDR3 protein is CASTRNGALNTEAFF. CDR3 bases: TGCGCCAGCACCCGGAACGGAGCTCTGAACACTGAAGCTTTCTTT.

CDR3: CASSFSIQETQYF. The DNA for the CDR3 is TGTGCCAGCAGTTTTAGCATCCAAGAGACCCAGTACTTC. V and J are TRBV28 and TRBJ2-5; D remains unclear. CDR1 and CDR2 (germline): MDHEN, SYDVKM. CDR3 length: 13 amino acids. The V end lost 3 bases, the J end lost 1 base, and 6 bases lay between the germline ends.

A single count supports this clone. The chain joins TRBV6-5 to TRBJ1-6, with D possibly TRBD1 on 6 matching bases. This CDR3 is built from 15 residues. Germline lookup yields CDR1 MNHEY and CDR2 SVGAGI. Between the trimmed V and J ends, which lost 5 bases and 7 bases, there was a span of 15 bases. The CDR3 bases are TGTGCCAGCAGTGCACAGGACAGTTTAAATTCACCCCTCCACTTT. It is translated as CASSAQDSLNSPLHF.

This clone was observed a single time. The CDR3 DNA follows: TGTGCCAGCAGCTTGGACAGCTACACTGAAGCTTTCTTT. Protein sequence: CASSLDSYTEAFF. V gene TRBV6-1 combines with J gene TRBJ1-1; TRBD1 is a possible D gene (6 bases). This CDR3 has 13 amino acids. Between the trimmed V and J ends, which lost 6 bases and 3 bases, there was a span of 11 bases. Germline V gene sequence: CDR1 MNHNS, CDR2 SASEGT.

The chain recombines TRBV28 with TRBJ2-5; 8 bases match TRBD1. The CDR3 sequence is 12 residues long. The ends lost 7 bases at V and 5 bases at J; junction bases unmatched: 3. Per the germline V gene, CDR1 is MDHEN and CDR2 is SYDVKM. The CDR3 DNA follows: TGTGCCAGCAAGGACAGGGCCGAGACCCAGTACTTC. Translated, it gives CASKDRAETQYF. Combining the CDR3 with reference TRBV28 and TRBJ2-5 gives the whole variable domain DVKVTQSSRYLVKRTGEKVFLECVQDMDHENMFWYRQDPGLGLRLIYFSYDVKMKEKGDIPEGYSVSREKKERFSLILESASTNQTSMYLCASKDRAETQYFGPGTRLLVL.

This clone occurred once. The chain is built from TRBV7-3 and TRBJ2-7; D tentatively fits TRBD1 or TRBD2 (5 bases each). This CDR3 has 13 amino acids. The V end was cut by 2 bases, the J end by 6 bases, with 11 bases between. Germline V gene sequence: CDR1 SGHTA, CDR2 FQGTGA. CDR3: CASSLGGSGEQYF. In DNA, the CDR3 is TGTGCCAGCAGCTTAGGGGGTTCTGGCGAGCAGTACTTC.

The chain is built from TRBV10-1 and TRBJ2-5; TRBD2 agrees at 7 bases. Germline V gives CDR1 WNHNN, CDR2 SYGVQD (reference sequence). V was clipped by 6 bases and J by 5 bases; unmatched bases: 15. This CDR3 region has 16 residues. In nucleotides, the CDR3 is TGCGCCAGCAGCCTAAACCCGACAGCGGGGCAGGAGACCCAGTACTTC. Protein sequence: CASSLNPTAGQETQYF.

The CDR3 loop reads CASNTGPEAFF. The CDR3, as DNA: TGTGCCAGCAACACGGGCCCTGAAGCTTTCTTT. This chain connects TRBV6-1 to TRBJ1-1; D is unclear. This CDR3 has 11 residues. Trimming pared 7 bases from V and 6 bases from J, leaving 9 bases between. Germline V gene sequence: CDR1 MNHNS, CDR2 SASEGT.

The rearrangement joins TRBV11-3 to TRBJ2-7; a weak D match, TRBD2 (5 bases). The CDR3 runs to 12 residues. CDR1 is SGHNT and CDR2 is YENEEA in the germline V gene. V was shortened by 6 bases and J by 6 bases, with 12 bases between the two germline ends. CDR3 in DNA: TGTGCCAGCAGTAAGGGCGAGGGCGAGCAGTACTTC. This sequence encodes CASSKGEGEQYF. Full variable domain (rest looked up from reference TRBV11-3 and TRBJ2-7): EAGVVQSPRYKIIEKKQPVAFWCNPISGHNTLYWYLQNLGQGPELLIRYENEEAVDDSQLPKDRFSAERLKGVDSTLKIQPAELGDSAVYLCASSKGEGEQYFGPGTRLTVT.

A note on this clone: Other DNA variants within this sample encode the same CDR3. V is TRBV15 and J is TRBJ2-7; D is unresolved. The CDR3 consists of 12 residues. CDR1 and CDR2 (germline): LNHNV, YYDKDF (reference sequence). V was shortened by 0 bases and J by 7 bases, with 7 bases between the two germline ends. CDR3 sequence (DNA): TGTGCCACCAGCAGAGATCGAGGAGAGCAGTACTTC. Translation: CATSRDRGEQYF.

The rearrangement uses TRBV18 and TRBJ2-7; 11 positions match TRBD1. Germline lookup yields CDR1 KGHSH and CDR2 LQKENI. The CDR3 sequence is 15 residues long. Losses at the gene ends were 4 bases for V and 5 bases for J; bases not matched to a gene: 7. The CDR3 coding sequence is TGTGCCAGCTCACAAGGGACAGGGGGGAAGGACGAGCAGTACTTC. Amino acids: CASSQGTGGKDEQYF.

V is TRBV7-3 and J is TRBJ2-7, with a weak D call TRBD1 (6 bases). The germline V gene has CDR1 SGHTA and CDR2 FQGTGA. The CDR3 sequence is 13 residues long. The V end was cut by 5 bases, the J end by 0 bases, with 8 bases between. The CDR3 sequence: CASSQGPSYEQYF. The CDR3 DNA is TGTGCCAGCAGCCAGGGGCCCTCCTACGAGCAGTACTTC. Based on the CDR3 plus reference TRBV7-3 and TRBJ2-7, the full variable domain is GAGVSQTPSNKVTEKGKYVELRCDPISGHTALYWYRQSLGQGPEFLIYFQGTGAADDSGLPNDRFFAVRPEGSVSTLKIQRTERGDSAVYLCASSQGPSYEQYFGPGTRLTVT.

This chain joins TRBV6-5 and TRBJ2-3; the D gene is possibly TRBD1 (6 bases). The germline gives CDR1 MNHEY, CDR2 SVGAGI. Trimming stripped 6 bases from V and 2 bases from J, with 15 bases between. The CDR3 is 15 residues long. CDR3 nucleotide sequence: TGTGCCAGCAGATCGCCGGGACACGACACAGATACGCAGTATTTT. Protein sequence: CASRSPGHDTDTQYF.

The chain carries TRBV4-1 and TRBJ2-3, with D perhaps matching TRBD2 (7 bases). Germline-derived CDR1 and CDR2 are MGHRA and YSYEKL. This CDR3 has 16 residues. V dropped 0 bases and J dropped 2 bases, with 12 bases sitting between them. DNA for the CDR3: TGCGCCAGCAGCCAAGAGGGGGGGGCTACCACAGATACGCAGTATTTT. Residues: CASSQEGGATTDTQYF.

The chain uses TRBV18 and TRBJ1-4, with unresolved D. The germline V and J ends were trimmed by 2 bases and 12 bases, with 13 bases remaining between them. The CDR3 has 13 residues. The V gene's germline CDR1 is KGHSH and CDR2 LQKENI. The CDR3 coding sequence is TGTGCCAGCTCACCAAGCGGGGATAAGGAACTGTTTTTT. It specifies CASSPSGDKELFF.

This clone has just one count. The gene calls are TRBV2 and TRBJ2-3; D gene unclear. V was shortened by 3 bases and J by 7 bases, with 8 bases between the two germline ends. Germline V CDR1 and CDR2: SNHLY, FYNNEI. CDR3 size: 12 residues. This CDR3 reads CASSENRNTQYF. CDR3 bases: TGTGCCAGCAGTGAGAACCGGAATACGCAGTATTTT.

The rearrangement uses TRBV6-1 and TRBJ1-5; D perhaps matches TRBD1 (5 bases). Per the germline V gene, CDR1 is MNHNS and CDR2 is SASEGT. Deletions cut 8 bases from V and 3 bases from J, with 14 bases between. The CDR3 extends over 14 amino acids. CDR3 amino acids: CASGVSGSNQPQHF. The DNA for the CDR3 is TGTGCCAGCGGGGTTTCAGGGTCCAATCAGCCCCAGCATTTT.

V and J are TRBV6-1 and TRBJ2-7; 8 bases fit TRBD1. CDR3 length: 13 amino acids. V dropped 5 bases and J dropped 6; count of bases not matched to a gene: 6. Looked up from germline, CDR1 is MNHNS and CDR2 is SASEGT. The CDR3 loop reads CASSLQGAGEQYF. For the CDR3, the DNA is TGTGCCAGCAGTCTCCAGGGGGCGGGCGAGCAGTACTTC.

This chain's CDR3 is CASSQKTGVGYTF. CDR3 bases: TGTGCCAGCAGCCAGAAAACAGGGGTCGGCTACACCTTC. The rearrangement links TRBV11-3 to TRBJ1-2; 7 nucleotides align to TRBD1. Germline V gene lookup returns CDR1 SGHNT and CDR2 YENEEA. J lost 8 bases, V lost 5 bases, and 8 bases had no gene match. The CDR3 is 13 residues long.

V is TRBV10-3 and J is TRBJ1-2; 9 bases are a match to TRBD1. The CDR3 totals 15 residues. Germline V gene sequence: CDR1 ENHRY, CDR2 SYGVKD. Trimming at V came to 9 bases and at J to 0 bases, leaving 8 bases not matched to a gene. As DNA, the CDR3 is TGTGCCATTTCACAGGGGGCCGGCACTAACTATGGCTACACCTTC. Translation gives CAISQGAGTNYGYTF.

V is TRBV5-1 and J is TRBJ2-1, with D perhaps matching TRBD2 (6 bases). The CDR3 is 14 residues long. The germline V gene encodes CDR1 SGHRS and CDR2 YFSETQ. Between the trimmed V and J ends, which lost 4 bases and 6 bases, there was a span of 14 bases. The DNA for the CDR3 is TGCGCCAGCAGCCAAGGCGGGGAGAGCAATGAGCAGTTCTTC. Translating it yields CASSQGGESNEQFF.